The 8 T cell receptor beta chains below were found in one sample sequenced in a study of Graves' ophthalmopathy and Graves' hyperthyroidism. Transcripts of RNA were the source for amplifying TCR beta CDR3 regions. HTBI primers primed a first-round RT-PCR, and a second-round multiplex PCR followed. TCRdb independently ran MiXCR on the multiplex PCR reads; one entry per CDR3 protein. The table shows 300,000 or so distinct CDR3 sequences, with roughly 15% occurring only once. Specimen: peripheral blood. The origin of the receptors is an adult man with Graves' ophthalmopathy.

Many counts were recorded for this clonotype. The chain carries TRBV7-8 and TRBJ2-7; D unclear. Germline loops: CDR1 SGHVS, CDR2 FQNEAQ. The CDR3 has 14 amino acids. The V end was cut by 5 bases, the J end by 3 bases, with 14 bases between. The CDR3 coding sequence is TGTGCCAGCAGCCTAATGACACGGAACTACGAGCAGTACTTC. Its protein product is CASSLMTRNYEQYF.

The rearrangement links TRBV6-4 to TRBJ2-7; weak D call: TRBD1 (5 bases). The CDR3 is 17 residues long. V was clipped by 5 bases and J by 3 bases, with 23 bases between them. Germline V lookup: CDR1 MRHNA, CDR2 SNTAGT. The CDR3 spells CASSRRTDITSVYEQYF. The CDR3 DNA sequence: TGTGCCAGCAGTCGACGGACGGACATTACGTCTGTCTACGAGCAGTACTTC.

This clonotype came up many times. The rearrangement links TRBV6-2 or TRBV6-3 to TRBJ1-5, with TRBD1 matching 9 bases. The CDR3 sequence is 15 residues long. Per germline, CDR1 MNHEY and CDR2 SVGEGT. V shed 4 bases and J 7 bases; nucleotides not matched to a gene: 8. In nucleotides, the CDR3 is TGTGCCAGCAGTTCTACCGGGACAGGGAAACAGCCCCAGCATTTT. This gives the protein CASSSTGTGKQPQHF.

The rearrangement joins TRBV12-3 or TRBV12-4 to TRBJ2-7; TRBD2 agrees at 7 bases. CDR3 size: 14 residues. The V and J ends lost 3 bases and 5 bases, in that order; junction bases with no gene match: 7. The CDR3 protein is CASSFSGTIDEQYF. CDR3 DNA sequence: TGTGCCAGCAGTTTTTCCGGGACTATCGACGAGCAGTACTTC.

The sample holds many counts of this clonotype. The chain recombines TRBV6-5 with TRBJ1-5; D is unresolved. The germline V and J ends were trimmed by 4 bases and 3 bases, with 10 bases remaining between them. The CDR3 length is 14 residues. The germline CDR1 and CDR2 sequences are MNHEY and SVGAGI. CDR3 nucleotides: TGTGCCAGCAGTTCCTCAGGTTTCAATCAGCCCCAGCATTTT. It yields the protein CASSSSGFNQPQHF.

The chain combines TRBV4-1 with TRBJ1-1; no clear D gene. V was clipped by 3 bases and J by 5 bases, with 10 bases between them. This CDR3 has 13 amino acids. Germline loops: CDR1 MGHRA, CDR2 YSYEKL. This CDR3 is CASSHAIGTEAFF. The CDR3 region has the DNA TGCGCCAGCAGCCACGCAATTGGAACTGAAGCTTTCTTT.

The chain carries TRBV5-1 and TRBJ2-5; weak D call: TRBD2 (5 bases). Trimming stripped 2 bases from V and 3 bases from J, with 11 bases between. Germline V lookup: CDR1 SGHRS, CDR2 YFSETQ. The length of the CDR3 is 14 residues. DNA of the CDR3: TGCGCCAGCAGCTTTGTAGCGAGGGAAGAGACCCAGTACTTC. Translating gives CASSFVAREETQYF.

In this sample, this clonotype turned up many times. This sequence joins TRBV27 and TRBJ1-6; D possibly corresponds to TRBD1 (6 bases). This CDR3 region has 15 residues. CDR1 and CDR2 (germline): MNHEY, SMNVEV (reference sequence). The V end was cut by 6 bases, the J end by 8 bases, with 17 bases between. The CDR3 reads CASSRRGQLDSPLHF. For the CDR3, the DNA is TGTGCCAGCAGCCGACGCGGACAGTTGGATTCACCCCTCCACTTT.